The present TCR beta chain was sequenced within a study of blood T cells in healthy people across ages. V was clipped by 5 bases and J by 1 base, with 9 bases between them. Germline V CDR1 and CDR2: SGHRS, YFSETQ. The length of the CDR3 is 14 residues. Together with a sample-barcoded 5' primer, a J-beta primer mix was included in a second PCR lasting roughly 7 to 11 cycles. Template switching added a 12-random-nucleotide identifier to every cDNA molecule. TCRdb re-derived calls from the 5' RACE reads in MiXCR, one entry per CDR3 protein. This repertoire shows roughly 1,800,000 distinct CDR3 sequences, approximately 50% found once; its top ten account for approximately 2.1%. Details on this clonotype: Its antigen remains unidentified.

Findings and limits, study-wide: Investigators treated diversity estimates from one million T cells as underestimates.

The chain combines TRBV5-1 with TRBJ2-2, with D tentatively TRBD1 or TRBD2 (5 bases each). This clonotype was obtained from a woman between 35 and 50 years old in good health. Sequencing used blood. CDR3 region: CASRRGENTGELFF. In DNA, the CDR3 is TGCGCCAGCAGGCGAGGGGAGAACACCGGGGAGCTGTTTTTT. Together with reference TRBV5-1 and TRBJ2-2, the CDR3 gives the full variable domain: KAGVTQTPRYLIKTRGQQVTLSCSPISGHRSVSWYQQTPGQGLQFLFEYFSETQRNKGNFPGRFSGRQFSNSRSEMNVSTLELGDSALYLCASRRGENTGELFFGEGSRLTVL.